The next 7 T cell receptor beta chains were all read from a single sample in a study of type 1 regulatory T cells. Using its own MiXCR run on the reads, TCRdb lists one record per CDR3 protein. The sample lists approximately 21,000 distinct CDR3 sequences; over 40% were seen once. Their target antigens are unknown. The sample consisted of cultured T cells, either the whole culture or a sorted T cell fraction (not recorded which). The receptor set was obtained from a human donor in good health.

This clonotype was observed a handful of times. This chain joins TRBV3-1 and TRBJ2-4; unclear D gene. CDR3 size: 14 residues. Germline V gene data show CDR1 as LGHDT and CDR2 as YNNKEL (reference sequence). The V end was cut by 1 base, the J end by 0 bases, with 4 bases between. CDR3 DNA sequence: TGTGCCAGCAGCCAAGCGTTAGCCAAAAACATTCAGTACTTC. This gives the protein CASSQALAKNIQYF.

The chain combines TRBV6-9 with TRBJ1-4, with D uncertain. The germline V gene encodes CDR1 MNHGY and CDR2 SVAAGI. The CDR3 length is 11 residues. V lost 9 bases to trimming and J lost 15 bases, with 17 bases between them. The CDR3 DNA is TGTGCCAGGGGGAGGTCCTATAGTATGTTTTTT. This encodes CARGRSYSMFF.

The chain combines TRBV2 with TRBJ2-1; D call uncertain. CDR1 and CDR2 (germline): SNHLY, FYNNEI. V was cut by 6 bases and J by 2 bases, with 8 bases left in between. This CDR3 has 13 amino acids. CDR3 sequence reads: CASSRNAYNEQFF. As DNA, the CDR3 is TGTGCCAGCAGCAGAAACGCCTACAATGAGCAGTTCTTC.

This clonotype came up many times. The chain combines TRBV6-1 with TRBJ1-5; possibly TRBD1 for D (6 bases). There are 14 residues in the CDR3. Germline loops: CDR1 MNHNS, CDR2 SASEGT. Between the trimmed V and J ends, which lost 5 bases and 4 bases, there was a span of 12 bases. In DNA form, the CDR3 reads TGTGCCAGCAGTATCCGGACAGAGAATCAGCCCCAGCATTTT. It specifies CASSIRTENQPQHF.

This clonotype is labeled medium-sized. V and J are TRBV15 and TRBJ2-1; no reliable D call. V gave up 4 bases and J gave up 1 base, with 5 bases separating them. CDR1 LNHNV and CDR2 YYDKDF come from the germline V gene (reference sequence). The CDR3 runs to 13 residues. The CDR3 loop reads CATSTRSYNEQFF. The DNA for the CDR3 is TGTGCCACCAGCACCAGATCCTACAATGAGCAGTTCTTC.

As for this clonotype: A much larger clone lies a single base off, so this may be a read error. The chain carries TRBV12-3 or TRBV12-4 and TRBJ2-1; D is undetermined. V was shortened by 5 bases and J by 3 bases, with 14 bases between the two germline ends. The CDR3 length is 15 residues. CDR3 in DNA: TGTGCCAGCAGTCCTGCGGAGCAAGTCTACAATGAGCAGTTCTTC. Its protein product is CASSPAEQVYNEQFF.

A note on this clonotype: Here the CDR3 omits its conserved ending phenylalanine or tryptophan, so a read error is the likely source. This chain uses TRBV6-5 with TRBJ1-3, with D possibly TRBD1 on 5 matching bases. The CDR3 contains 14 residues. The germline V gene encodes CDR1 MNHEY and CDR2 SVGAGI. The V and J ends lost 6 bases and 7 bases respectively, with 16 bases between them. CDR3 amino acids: CASRALGTGNTIYS. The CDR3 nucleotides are TGTGCCAGCAGGGCCCTTGGGACGGGTAACACCATATATTCT.